This TCR beta chain originates from a study of graft-versus-host responses after intestinal transplantation. Across the study: Transplantation in recipients was multivisceral, liver-intestinal, or isolated intestinal. All recipients were given anti-thymocyte globulin induction, and tacrolimus and steroids were then administered for roughly three years. Whole-study results and caveats: Among recipient marrow samples, GvH clones were found; some appeared first in ileum or blood.

The CDR3 sequence is 13 residues long. Germline V CDR1 and CDR2: SEHNR, FQNEAQ (reference sequence). V lost 5 bases and J 2 bases, leaving 8 bases between the germline ends. Only in-frame clones appear in the TCRdb table, and some are missing; sequencing was by immunoSEQ multiplex PCR. The sample holds around 20,000 clones, almost 85% seen once. As concerns this clone: What it binds is not known.

The chain is built from TRBV7-9 and TRBJ2-3; possible D gene TRBD2, 6 bases. The material sequenced was PBMCs, taken 14 days after transplant. The sequence was obtained from a human patient who received an intestinal transplant, so some T cells may come from the graft donor. The chain's CDR3 is CASSAGITDTQYF. DNA of the CDR3: TGTGCCAGCAGCGCGGGGATCACAGATACGCAGTATTTT. Looking up the rest from reference TRBV7-9 and TRBJ2-3 gives the full variable domain: DTGVSQNPRHKITKRGQNVTFRCDPISEHNRLYWYRQTLGQGPEFLTYFQNEAQLEKSRLLSDRFSAERPKGSFSTLEIQRTEQGDSAMYLCASSAGITDTQYFGPGTRLTVL.